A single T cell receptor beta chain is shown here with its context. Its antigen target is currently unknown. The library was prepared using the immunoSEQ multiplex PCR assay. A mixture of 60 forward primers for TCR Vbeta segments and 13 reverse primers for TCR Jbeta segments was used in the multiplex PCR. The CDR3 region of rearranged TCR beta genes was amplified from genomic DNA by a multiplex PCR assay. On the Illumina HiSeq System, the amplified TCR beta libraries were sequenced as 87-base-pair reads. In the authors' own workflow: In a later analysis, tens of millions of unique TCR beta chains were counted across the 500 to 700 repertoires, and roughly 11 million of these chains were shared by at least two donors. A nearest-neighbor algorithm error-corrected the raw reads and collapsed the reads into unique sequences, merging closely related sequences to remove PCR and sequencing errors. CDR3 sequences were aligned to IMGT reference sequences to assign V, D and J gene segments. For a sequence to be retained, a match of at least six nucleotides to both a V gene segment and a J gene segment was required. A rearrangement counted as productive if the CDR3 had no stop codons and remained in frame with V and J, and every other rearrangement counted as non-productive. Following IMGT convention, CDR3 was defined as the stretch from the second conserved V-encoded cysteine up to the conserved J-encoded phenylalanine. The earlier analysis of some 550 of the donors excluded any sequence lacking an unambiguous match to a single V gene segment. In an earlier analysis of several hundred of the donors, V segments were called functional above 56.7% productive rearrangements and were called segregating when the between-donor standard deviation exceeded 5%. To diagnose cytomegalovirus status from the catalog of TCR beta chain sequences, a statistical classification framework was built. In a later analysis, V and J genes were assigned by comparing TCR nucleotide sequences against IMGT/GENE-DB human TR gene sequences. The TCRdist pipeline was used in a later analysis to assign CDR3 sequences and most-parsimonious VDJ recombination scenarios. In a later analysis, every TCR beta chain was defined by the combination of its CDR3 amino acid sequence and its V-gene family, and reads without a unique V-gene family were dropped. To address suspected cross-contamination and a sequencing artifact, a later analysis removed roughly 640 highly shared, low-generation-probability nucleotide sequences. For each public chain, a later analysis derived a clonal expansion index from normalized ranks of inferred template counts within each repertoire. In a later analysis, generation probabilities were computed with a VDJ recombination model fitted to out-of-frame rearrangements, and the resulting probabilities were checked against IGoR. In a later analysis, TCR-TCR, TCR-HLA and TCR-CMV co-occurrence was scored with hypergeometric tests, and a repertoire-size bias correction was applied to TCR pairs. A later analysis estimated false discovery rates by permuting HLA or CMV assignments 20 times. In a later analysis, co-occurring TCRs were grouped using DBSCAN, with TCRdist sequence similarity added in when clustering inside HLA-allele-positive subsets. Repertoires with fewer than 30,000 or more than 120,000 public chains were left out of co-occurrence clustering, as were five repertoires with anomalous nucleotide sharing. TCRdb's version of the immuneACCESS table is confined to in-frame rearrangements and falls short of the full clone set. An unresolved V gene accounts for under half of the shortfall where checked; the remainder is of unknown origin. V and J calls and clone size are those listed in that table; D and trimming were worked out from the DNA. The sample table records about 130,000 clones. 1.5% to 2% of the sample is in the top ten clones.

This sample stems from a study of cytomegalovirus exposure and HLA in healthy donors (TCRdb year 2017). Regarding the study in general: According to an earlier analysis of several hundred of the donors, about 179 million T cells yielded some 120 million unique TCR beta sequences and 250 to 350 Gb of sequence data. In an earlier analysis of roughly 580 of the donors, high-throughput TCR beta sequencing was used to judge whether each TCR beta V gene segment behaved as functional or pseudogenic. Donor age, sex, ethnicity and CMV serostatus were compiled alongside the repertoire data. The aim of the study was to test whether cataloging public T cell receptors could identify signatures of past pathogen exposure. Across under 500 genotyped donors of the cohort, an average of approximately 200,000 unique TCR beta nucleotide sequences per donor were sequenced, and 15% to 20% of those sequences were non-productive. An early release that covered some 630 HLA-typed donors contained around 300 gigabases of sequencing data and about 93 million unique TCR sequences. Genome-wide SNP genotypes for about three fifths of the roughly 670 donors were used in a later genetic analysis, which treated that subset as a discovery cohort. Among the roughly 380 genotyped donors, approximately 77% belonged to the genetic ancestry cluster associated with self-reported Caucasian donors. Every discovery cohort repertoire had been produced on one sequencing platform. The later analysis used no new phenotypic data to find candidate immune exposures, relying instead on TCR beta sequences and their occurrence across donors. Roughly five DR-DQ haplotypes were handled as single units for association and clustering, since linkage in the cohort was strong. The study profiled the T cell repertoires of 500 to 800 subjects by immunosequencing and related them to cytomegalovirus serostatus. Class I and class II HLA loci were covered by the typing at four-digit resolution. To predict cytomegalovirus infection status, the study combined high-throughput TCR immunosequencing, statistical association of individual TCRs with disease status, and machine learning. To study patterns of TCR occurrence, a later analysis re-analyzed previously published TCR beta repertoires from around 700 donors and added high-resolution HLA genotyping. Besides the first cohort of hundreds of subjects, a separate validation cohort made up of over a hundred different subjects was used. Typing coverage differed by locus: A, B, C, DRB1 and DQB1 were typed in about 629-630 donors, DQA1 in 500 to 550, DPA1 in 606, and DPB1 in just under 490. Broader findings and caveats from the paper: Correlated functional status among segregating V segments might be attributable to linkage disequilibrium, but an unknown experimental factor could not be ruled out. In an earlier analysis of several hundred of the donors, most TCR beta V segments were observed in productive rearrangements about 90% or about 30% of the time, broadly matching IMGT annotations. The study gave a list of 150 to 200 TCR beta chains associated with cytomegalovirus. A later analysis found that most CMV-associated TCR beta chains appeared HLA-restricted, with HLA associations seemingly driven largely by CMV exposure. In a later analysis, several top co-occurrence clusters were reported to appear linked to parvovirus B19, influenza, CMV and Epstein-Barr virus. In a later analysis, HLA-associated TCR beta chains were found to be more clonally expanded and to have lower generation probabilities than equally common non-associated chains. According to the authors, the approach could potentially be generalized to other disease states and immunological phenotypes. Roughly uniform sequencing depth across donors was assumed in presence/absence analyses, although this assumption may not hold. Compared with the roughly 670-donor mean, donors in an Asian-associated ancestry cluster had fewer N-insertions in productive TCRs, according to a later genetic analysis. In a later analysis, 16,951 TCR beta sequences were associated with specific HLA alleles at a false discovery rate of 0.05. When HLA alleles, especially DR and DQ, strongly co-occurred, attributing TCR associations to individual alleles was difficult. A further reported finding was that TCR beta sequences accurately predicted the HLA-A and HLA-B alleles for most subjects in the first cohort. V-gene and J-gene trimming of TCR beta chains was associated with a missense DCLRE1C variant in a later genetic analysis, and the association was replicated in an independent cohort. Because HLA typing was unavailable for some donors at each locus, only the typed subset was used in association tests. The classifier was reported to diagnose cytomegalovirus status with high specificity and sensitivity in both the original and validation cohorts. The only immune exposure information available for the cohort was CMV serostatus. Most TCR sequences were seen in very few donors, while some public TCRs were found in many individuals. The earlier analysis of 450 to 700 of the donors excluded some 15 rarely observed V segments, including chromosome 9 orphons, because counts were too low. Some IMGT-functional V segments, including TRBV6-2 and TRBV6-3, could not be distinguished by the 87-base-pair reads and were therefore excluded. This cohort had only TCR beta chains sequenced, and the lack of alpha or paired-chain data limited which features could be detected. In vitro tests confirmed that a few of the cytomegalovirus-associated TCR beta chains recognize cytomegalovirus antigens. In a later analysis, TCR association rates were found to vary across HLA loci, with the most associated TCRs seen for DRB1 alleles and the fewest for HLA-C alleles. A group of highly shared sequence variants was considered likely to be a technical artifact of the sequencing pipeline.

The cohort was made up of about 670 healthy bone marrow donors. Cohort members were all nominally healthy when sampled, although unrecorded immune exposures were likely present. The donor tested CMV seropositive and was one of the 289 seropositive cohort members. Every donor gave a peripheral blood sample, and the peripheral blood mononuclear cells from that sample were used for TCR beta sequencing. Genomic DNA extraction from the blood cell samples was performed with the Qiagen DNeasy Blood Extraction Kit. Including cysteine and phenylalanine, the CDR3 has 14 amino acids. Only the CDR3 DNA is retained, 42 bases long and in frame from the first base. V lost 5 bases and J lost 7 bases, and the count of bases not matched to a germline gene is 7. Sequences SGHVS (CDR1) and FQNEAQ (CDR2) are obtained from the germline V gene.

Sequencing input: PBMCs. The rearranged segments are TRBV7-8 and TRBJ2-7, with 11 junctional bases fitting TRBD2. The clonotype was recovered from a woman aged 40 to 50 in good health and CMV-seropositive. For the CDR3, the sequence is CASSQELAGEEQYF. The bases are TGTGCCAGCAGCCAGGAACTAGCGGGAGAGGAGCAGTACTTC. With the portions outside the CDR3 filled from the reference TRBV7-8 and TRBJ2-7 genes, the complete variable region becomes GAGVSQSPRYKVAKRGQDVALRCDPISGHVSLFWYQQALGQGPEFLTYFQNEAQLDKSGLPSDRFFAERPEGSVSTLKIQRTQQEDSAVYLCASSQELAGEEQYFGPGTRLTVT.